These T cell receptor beta chains were read from a single sample in a study of metastatic and nonmetastatic thyroid tumors. TCRdb re-analyzed the PCR reads through MiXCR. This repertoire shows a few thousand clones, under 40% found once; its top ten account for 25% to 35%. Source material: adjacent normal tissue. Receptors originate from a female donor with papillary thyroid cancer or a benign thyroid nodule (not recorded which). Some clones in this sample may be carry-over from other donors' samples. The CDR3 runs from the conserved cysteine through the conserved F or W. A D gene is named only where the DNA matches it firmly. Clone size appears in some rows only: once, few, many, or a class for an expanded clone.

V: TRBV7-9
D: TRBD1
J: TRBJ2-7
size: few
CDR3: CASSLAVGTGYEQYF
DNA: TGTGCCAGCAGCTTGGCCGTGGGGACAGGCTACGAGCAGTACTTC

V: TRBV2
D: .
J: TRBJ1-2
size: few
CDR3: CASNIQRGNYGYTF
DNA: TGTGCCAGCAACATTCAGAGGGGAAACTATGGCTACACCTTC

V: TRBV7-8
D: .
J: TRBJ1-3
size: .
CDR3: CASTKGPASYSGNTIYF
DNA: TGTGCCAGCACAAAGGGGCCAGCCTCTTACTCTGGAAACACCATATATTTT

V: TRBV11-3
D: .
J: TRBJ2-7
size: .
CDR3: CASSPSGQHYEQYF
DNA: TGTGCCAGCAGCCCCAGTGGGCAACACTACGAGCAGTACTTC

V: TRBV7-2
D: .
J: TRBJ2-7
size: .
CDR3: CASSLGWVACEQYF
DNA: TGTGCCAGCAGCTTAGGGTGGGTCGCCTGCGAGCAGTACTTC

V: TRBV20-1
D: .
J: TRBJ2-2
size: .
CDR3: CSASRANTGELFF
DNA: TGCAGTGCTAGTCGTGCTAACACCGGGGAGCTGTTTTTT

V: TRBV7-9
D: .
J: TRBJ2-2
size: many
CDR3: CASRPLQGSAGELFF
DNA: TGTGCCAGCAGGCCGTTACAGGGATCGGCGGGGGAGCTGTTTTTT

V: TRBV5-1
D: .
J: TRBJ1-1
size: .
CDR3: CASSFGQNTEAFF
DNA: TGCGCCAGCAGCTTCGGGCAGAACACTGAAGCTTTCTTT

V: TRBV28
D: .
J: TRBJ2-1
size: few
CDR3: CASSLWGEPYNEQFF
DNA: TGTGCCAGCAGTTTATGGGGGGAGCCCTACAATGAGCAGTTCTTC

V: TRBV6-5
D: TRBD2
J: TRBJ2-1
size: large
CDR3: CASSHPTSGSTSYNEQFF
DNA: TGTGCCAGCAGCCATCCGACTAGCGGGAGTACTTCCTACAATGAGCAGTTCTTC

V: TRBV20-1
D: TRBD2
J: TRBJ2-3
size: .
CDR3: CSAQRTSGYSTDTQYF
DNA: TGCAGTGCTCAGCGGACTAGCGGTTATAGCACAGATACGCAGTATTTT

V: TRBV6-6
D: TRBD1
J: TRBJ1-2
size: .
CDR3: CASSYRDSDGYTF
DNA: TGTGCCAGCAGTTACCGGGACAGCGATGGCTACACCTTC

V: TRBV6-1
D: .
J: TRBJ2-7
size: few
CDR3: CASSEIDEQYF
DNA: TGTGCCAGCAGTGAGATAGACGAGCAGTACTTC

V: TRBV12-3/TRBV12-4
D: .
J: TRBJ2-3
size: .
CDR3: CASSSGGDTQYF
DNA: TGTGCCAGCAGTTCTGGGGGTGACACGCAGTATTTC

V: TRBV13
D: .
J: TRBJ2-7
size: many
CDR3: CASSLGGRSSYEQYF
DNA: TGTGCCAGCAGCTTAGGGGGGAGAAGCTCCTACGAGCAGTACTTC

V: TRBV20-1
D: TRBD2
J: TRBJ2-7
size: .
CDR3: CSARGTSGSSYEQYF
DNA: TGCAGTGCTAGGGGGACTAGCGGGAGCTCCTACGAGCAGTACTTC

V: TRBV15
D: .
J: TRBJ2-7
size: many
CDR3: CATSSGNTDSGEQYF
DNA: TGTGCCACCAGCAGCGGGAACACGGACTCTGGGGAGCAGTACTTC